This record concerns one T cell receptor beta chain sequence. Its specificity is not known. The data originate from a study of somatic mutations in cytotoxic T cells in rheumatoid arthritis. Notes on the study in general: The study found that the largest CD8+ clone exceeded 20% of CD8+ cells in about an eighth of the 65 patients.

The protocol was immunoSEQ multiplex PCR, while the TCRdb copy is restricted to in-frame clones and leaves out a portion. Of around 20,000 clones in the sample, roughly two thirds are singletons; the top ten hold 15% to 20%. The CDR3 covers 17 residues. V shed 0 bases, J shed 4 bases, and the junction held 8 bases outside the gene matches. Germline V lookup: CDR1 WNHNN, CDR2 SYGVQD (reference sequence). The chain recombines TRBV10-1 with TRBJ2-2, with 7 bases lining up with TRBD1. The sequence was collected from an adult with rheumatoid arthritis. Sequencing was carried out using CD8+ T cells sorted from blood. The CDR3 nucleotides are TGCGCCAGCAGTGAGTCCGAGGGGGCCCCACCCACCGGGGAGCTGTTTTTT. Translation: CASSESEGAPPTGELFF.